What follows is one T cell receptor beta chain and its context. The table lists this clone with a few counts. Its antigen is currently not known. No much larger clone exists at a distance of one base, and base qualities are not known. TCRbeta CDR3 regions were amplified from genomic DNA by means of the immunoSEQ Assay, a bias-controlled multiplex PCR. Per the source publication's procedure: Within the assay, amplification of reference gene primers was used to estimate how many nucleated cells each sample contained. To quantify the absolute abundance of each unique TCRbeta CDR3 rearrangement, sequence reads were collapsed and filtered. For each sample, productive Simpson clonality was calculated as the square root of Simpson's diversity index over productive rearrangements. TCRdb holds this immuneACCESS table with in-frame rearrangements only. Some clones are missing; in checked studies, unresolved V genes explain under half, and the rest has no known cause. That table gives V, J and clone size, and the DNA gave D and trimming. A total of 200,000 to 300,000 clones appear in this sample, about 89% of them only once. The ten top clones hold about 2.7% of the sample.

The junction carries 6 bases between V and J, which are trimmed by 1 base and 8 bases respectively. CDR1 and CDR2 are drawn from the germline V gene: KGHSH, LQKENI. From the cysteine through the phenylalanine, the CDR3 covers 13 amino acids. Solely the CDR3 DNA is kept, with 39 bases framed from the first base. Enrolling through a virtual design, the prospective study's participants ranged in age from about 18 to 89 years and lived across 24 United States geographic areas. In the prospective study, cohorts were assigned on the basis of participant-reported clinical history obtained from a screening survey and a study questionnaire. ImmuneRACE Cohort 3 recovered participants were defined by two consecutive negative NP/OP PCR tests, healthcare professional clearance, or symptom resolution. In the prospective study, whole blood, serum and a nasopharyngeal or oropharyngeal swab were collected from each participant by mobile phlebotomists. Over a roughly 2-month period, participants in the prospective study had the option of providing additional blood draws and questionnaires. Blood samples from the prospective study were shipped frozen or at room temperature prior to DNA extraction.

This sample was taken from a study of blood T cell repertoires in COVID-19 (dated by TCRdb to between 2020 and 2021). A note on the overall study: Samples covering the acute and convalescent phases of COVID-19 were provided by collaborators in the United States, Italy and Spain. Sample metadata almost always included a de-identified subject ID, COVID-19 status, age in years and sex. Where HLA class I and class II types were available, the types were taken from metadata supplied by the sample provider, not from assay-based typing. The material from the prospective study consisted of cDNA or gDNA derived from T cells, B-cell-depleted T cells, or PBMCs. Samples were obtained from the ongoing ImmuneRACE study (first 160 participants) and from approximately 1,200 subjects provided by 6 global collaborators. A freely available public database, intended as a resource for researchers studying the immune response to SARS-CoV-2, is where the repertoires were released. Subjects who had been exposed to COVID-19, were actively infected with it, or had recovered from it provided the deeply sampled blood TCRbeta repertoires that made up the dataset. What the study reported, not specific to this receptor: The amount of clinical and demographic metadata varied by source and participant and was provided uncurated.

The chain joins TRBV18 to TRBJ1-6; the D region possibly corresponds to TRBD1 (6 bases align). The origin of this receptor is a young woman who had recovered from COVID-19. Sequencing was done on a sample of PBMCs or T cells enriched from blood (not recorded which). The CDR3 region reads CASSPQGDSPLHF. The DNA sequence follows: TGTGCCAGCTCACCACAGGGGGATTCACCCCTCCACTTT.